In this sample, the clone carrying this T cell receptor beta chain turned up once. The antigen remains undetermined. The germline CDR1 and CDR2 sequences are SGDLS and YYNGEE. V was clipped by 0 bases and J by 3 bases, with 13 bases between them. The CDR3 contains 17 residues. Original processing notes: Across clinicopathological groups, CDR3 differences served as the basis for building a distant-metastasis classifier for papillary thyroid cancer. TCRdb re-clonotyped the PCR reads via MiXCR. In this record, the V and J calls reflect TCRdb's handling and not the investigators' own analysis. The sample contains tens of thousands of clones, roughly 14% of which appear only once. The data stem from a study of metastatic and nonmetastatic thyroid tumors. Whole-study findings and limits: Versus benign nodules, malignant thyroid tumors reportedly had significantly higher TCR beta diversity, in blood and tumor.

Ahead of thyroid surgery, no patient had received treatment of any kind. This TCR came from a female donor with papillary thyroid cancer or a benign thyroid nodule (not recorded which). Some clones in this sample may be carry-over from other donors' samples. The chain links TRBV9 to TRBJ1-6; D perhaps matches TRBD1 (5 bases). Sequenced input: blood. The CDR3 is CASSVVSGSYYNSPLHF. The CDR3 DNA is TGTGCCAGCAGCGTAGTCTCAGGGAGCTACTATAATTCACCCCTCCACTTT. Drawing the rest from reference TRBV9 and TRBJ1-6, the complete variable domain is DSGVTQTPKHLITATGQRVTLRCSPRSGDLSVYWYQQSLDQGLQFLIQYYNGEERAKGNILERFSAQQFPDLHSELNLSSLELGDSALYFCASSVVSGSYYNSPLHFGNGTRLTVT.